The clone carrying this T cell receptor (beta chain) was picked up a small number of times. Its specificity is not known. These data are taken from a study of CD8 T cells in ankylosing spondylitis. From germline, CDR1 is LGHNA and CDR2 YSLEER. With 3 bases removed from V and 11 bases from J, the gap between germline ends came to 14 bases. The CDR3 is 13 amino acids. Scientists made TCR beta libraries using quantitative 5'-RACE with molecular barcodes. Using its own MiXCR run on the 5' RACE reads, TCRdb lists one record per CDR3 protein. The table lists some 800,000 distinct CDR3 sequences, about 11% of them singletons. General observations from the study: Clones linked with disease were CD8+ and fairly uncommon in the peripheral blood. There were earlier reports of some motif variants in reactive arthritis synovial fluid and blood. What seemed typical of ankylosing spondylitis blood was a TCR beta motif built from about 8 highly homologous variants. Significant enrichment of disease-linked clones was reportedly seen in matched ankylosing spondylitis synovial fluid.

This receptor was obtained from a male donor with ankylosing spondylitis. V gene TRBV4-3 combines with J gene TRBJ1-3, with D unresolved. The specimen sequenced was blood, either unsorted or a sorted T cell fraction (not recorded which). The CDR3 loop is CASSHQSRESIYF. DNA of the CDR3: TGCGCCAGCAGCCATCAATCAAGGGAGTCCATATATTTT.